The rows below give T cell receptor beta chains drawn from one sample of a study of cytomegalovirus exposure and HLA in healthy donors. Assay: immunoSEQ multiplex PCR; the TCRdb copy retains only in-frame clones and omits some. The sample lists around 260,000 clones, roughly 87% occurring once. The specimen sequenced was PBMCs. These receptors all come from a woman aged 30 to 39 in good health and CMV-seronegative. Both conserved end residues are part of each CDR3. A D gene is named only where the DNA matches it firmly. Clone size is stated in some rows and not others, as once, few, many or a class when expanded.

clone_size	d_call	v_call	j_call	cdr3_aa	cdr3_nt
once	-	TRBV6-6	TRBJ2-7	CASSYEGYEQYF	TGTGCCAGCAGTTACGAGGGCTACGAGCAGTACTTC
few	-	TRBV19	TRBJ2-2	CASSIRSGELFF	TGTGCCAGTAGTATTAGGTCGGGGGAGCTGTTTTTT
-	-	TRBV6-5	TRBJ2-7	CASSTGSSYEQYF	TGTGCCAGCAGTACGGGAAGCTCCTACGAGCAGTACTTC
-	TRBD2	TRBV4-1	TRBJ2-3	CASSQVVLAGVGDTQYF	TGCGCCAGCAGCCAAGTGGTTCTAGCGGGAGTAGGAGATACGCAGTATTTT
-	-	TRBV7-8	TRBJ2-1	CASSLSGTSYNEQFF	TGTGCCAGCAGCCTTAGCGGCACCTCCTACAATGAGCAGTTCTTC
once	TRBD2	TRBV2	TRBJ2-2	CASSPTSGSNTGELFF	TGTGCCAGCAGCCCTACTAGCGGGAGCAACACCGGGGAGCTGTTTTTT
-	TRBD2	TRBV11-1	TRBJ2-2	CASSLGGTSGSTGELFF	TGTGCCAGCAGCTTAGGGGGGACTAGCGGTAGCACCGGGGAGCTGTTTTTT
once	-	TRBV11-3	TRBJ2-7	CASSLLGFYEQYF	TGTGCCAGCAGCTTACTGGGGTTCTACGAGCAGTACTTC
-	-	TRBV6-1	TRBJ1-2	CASSGWGGAAGYGYTF	TGTGCCAGCAGTGGCTGGGGGGGGGCGGCGGGCTATGGCTACACCTTC
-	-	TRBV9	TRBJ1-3	CASSVSNRDSGNTIYF	TGTGCCAGCAGCGTCTCTAACAGGGACTCTGGAAACACCATATATTTT
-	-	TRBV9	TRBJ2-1	CASSVDPPGVGAEQFF	TGTGCCAGCAGCGTGGATCCGCCCGGGGTGGGCGCTGAGCAGTTCTTC
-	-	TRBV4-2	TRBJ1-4	CASSQLGEGEKLFF	TGTGCCAGCAGCCAACTGGGTGAGGGTGAAAAACTGTTTTTT
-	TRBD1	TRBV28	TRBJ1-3	CASSFSRTGGNTIYF	TGTGCCAGCAGCTTCTCCAGGACAGGGGGAAACACCATATATTTT
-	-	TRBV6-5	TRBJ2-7	CASRPGPTSSYEQYF	TGTGCCAGCAGGCCCGGGCCAACGAGCTCCTACGAGCAGTACTTC
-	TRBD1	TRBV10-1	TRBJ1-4	CASSGTGPGEKLFF	TGCGCCAGCAGTGGGACAGGCCCGGGGGAAAAACTGTTTTTT
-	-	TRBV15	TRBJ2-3	CATSRESRDTDTQYF	TGTGCCACCAGCAGAGAAAGCAGGGACACAGATACGCAGTATTTT
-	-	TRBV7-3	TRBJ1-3	CASSLTMVQSAANSGNTIYF	TGTGCCAGCAGCTTAACGATGGTACAATCTGCAGCCAACTCTGGAAACACCATATATTTT
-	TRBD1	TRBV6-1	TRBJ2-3	CASSTGGTDTQYF	TGTGCCAGCTCGACAGGGGGCACAGATACGCAGTATTTT
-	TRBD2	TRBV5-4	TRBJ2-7	CASRQSGRPHEQYF	TGTGCCAGCAGGCAGAGCGGGAGGCCTCACGAGCAGTACTTC
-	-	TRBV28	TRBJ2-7	CASSSRGALKYEQYF	TGTGCCAGCAGTTCAAGAGGGGCCCTAAAATACGAGCAGTACTTC
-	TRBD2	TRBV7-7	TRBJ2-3	CASSPGTSGTDTQYF	TGTGCCAGCAGCCCCGGGACTAGCGGCACAGATACGCAGTATTTT
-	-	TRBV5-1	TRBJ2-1	CASSLDSVLGNEQFF	TGCGCCAGCAGCTTGGATTCGGTTTTGGGGAATGAGCAGTTCTTC
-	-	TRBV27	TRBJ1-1	CASSQQVDYTEAFF	TGTGCCAGCAGTCAACAGGTAGATTACACTGAAGCTTTCTTT
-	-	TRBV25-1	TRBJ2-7	CASSEYSSTYEQYF	TGTGCCAGCAGTGAATACAGTTCGACCTACGAGCAGTACTTC
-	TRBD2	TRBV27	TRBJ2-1	CASSLFLAGYNEQFF	TGTGCCAGCAGTTTATTCCTAGCGGGATACAATGAGCAGTTCTTC
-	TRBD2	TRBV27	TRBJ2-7	CASKRLAGDEQYF	TGTGCCAGCAAGCGACTAGCGGGAGACGAGCAGTACTTC
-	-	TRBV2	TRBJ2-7	CASRSRRGTFYEQYF	TGTGCCAGCAGGAGTCGTCGCGGAACCTTCTACGAGCAGTACTTC
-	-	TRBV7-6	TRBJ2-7	CASSPRWGDGYEQYF	TGTGCCAGCAGCCCCCGGTGGGGCGACGGGTACGAGCAGTACTTC
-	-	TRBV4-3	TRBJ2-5	CASSQGVQETQYF	TGCGCCAGCAGCCAGGGAGTCCAAGAGACCCAGTACTTC
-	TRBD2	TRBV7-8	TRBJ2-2	CASSLSSGGLYTGELFF	TGTGCCAGCAGCCTAAGCAGCGGGGGTCTGTACACCGGGGAGCTGTTTTTT
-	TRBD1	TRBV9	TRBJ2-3	CASSQGWTGVTDTQYF	TGTGCCAGCAGCCAGGGATGGACAGGGGTTACAGATACGCAGTATTTT
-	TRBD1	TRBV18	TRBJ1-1	CASQGGRNTEAFF	TGTGCCAGCCAGGGGGGCAGGAACACTGAAGCTTTCTTT
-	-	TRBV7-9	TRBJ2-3	CASSSYTGTTDTQYF	TGTGCCAGCAGCTCGTATACAGGGACGACAGATACGCAGTATTTT
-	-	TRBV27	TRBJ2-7	CASSLWDGLGVYEQYF	TGTGCCAGCAGTTTATGGGACGGGCTAGGGGTATACGAGCAGTACTTC
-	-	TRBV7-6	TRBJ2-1	CASSLGPLVYNEQFF	TGTGCCAGCAGCTTAGGACCCCTTGTCTACAATGAGCAGTTCTTC
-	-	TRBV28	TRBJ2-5	CASSALGQGQFKAQYF	TGTGCCAGCAGTGCTTTGGGCCAGGGGCAATTTAAGGCCCAGTACTTC
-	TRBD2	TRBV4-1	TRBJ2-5	CASSQAPAGLAGQETQYF	TGCGCCAGCAGCCAAGCACCAGCGGGACTAGCGGGACAAGAGACCCAGTACTTC
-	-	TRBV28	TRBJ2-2	CASRRDNANTGELFF	TGTGCCAGCAGACGGGACAACGCGAACACCGGGGAGCTGTTTTTT
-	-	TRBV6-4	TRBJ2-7	CASSDSGAGEQYF	TGTGCCAGCAGTGACTCAGGGGCAGGGGAGCAGTACTTC
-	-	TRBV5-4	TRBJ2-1	CASSLRDSNEQFF	TGTGCCAGCAGCTTGAGGGACTCCAATGAGCAGTTCTTC
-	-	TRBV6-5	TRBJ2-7	CASRPGHLSSYEQYF	TGTGCCAGCAGGCCCGGACACCTGAGCTCCTACGAGCAGTACTTC
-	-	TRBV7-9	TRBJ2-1	CASSPSAGKGSSYNEQFF	TGTGCCAGCAGCCCGTCAGCCGGGAAAGGAAGCTCCTACAATGAGCAGTTCTTC
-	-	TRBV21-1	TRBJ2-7	CASSINQPSRPGVEQYF	TGTGCCAGCAGCATAAACCAACCCTCGCGACCTGGTGTGGAGCAGTACTTC
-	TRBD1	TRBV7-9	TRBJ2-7	CASSPGGYEQYF	TGTGCCAGCAGCCCAGGGGGCTACGAGCAGTACTTC
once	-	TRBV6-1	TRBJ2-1	CASHLSSYNEQFF	TGTGCCAGCCACCTGAGCTCCTACAATGAGCAGTTCTTC
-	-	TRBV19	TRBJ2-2	CASSPTNTGELFF	TGTGCCAGTAGTCCAACGAACACCGGGGAGCTGTTTTTT
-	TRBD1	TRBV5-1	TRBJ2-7	CASSRYPTGLTYEQYF	TGCGCCAGCAGCCGCTATCCGACAGGGCTTACCTACGAGCAGTACTTC
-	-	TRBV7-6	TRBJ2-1	CASSPGESSYNEQFF	TGTGCCAGCAGCCCAGGAGAGAGCTCCTACAATGAGCAGTTCTTC